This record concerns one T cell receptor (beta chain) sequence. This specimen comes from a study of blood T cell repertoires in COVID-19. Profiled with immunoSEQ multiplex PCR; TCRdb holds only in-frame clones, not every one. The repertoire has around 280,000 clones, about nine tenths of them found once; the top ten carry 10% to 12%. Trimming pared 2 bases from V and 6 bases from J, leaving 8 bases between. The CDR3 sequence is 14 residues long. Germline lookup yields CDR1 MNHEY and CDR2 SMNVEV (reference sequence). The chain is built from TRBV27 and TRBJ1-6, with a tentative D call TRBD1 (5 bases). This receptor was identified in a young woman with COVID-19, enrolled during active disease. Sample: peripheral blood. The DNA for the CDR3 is TGTGCCAGCAGTTTACAGGGAGGTAATTCACCCCTCCACTTT. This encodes CASSLQGGNSPLHF.